Given below is one TCR beta chain in context. Original processing methods: Estimation of nucleated cell counts was performed using reference gene primer amplification. Sequencing used immunoSEQ multiplex PCR; TCRdb keeps in-frame clones, though not all of them. V, J and clone size are those of that table, while D and trimming were read from the DNA. The sample shows about 150,000 clones, around 84% of them seen only once. There are 16 residues in the CDR3. Germline V gene lookup returns CDR1 PRHDT and CDR2 FYEKMQ (reference sequence). V lost 8 bases and J lost 4; bases outside the gene matches: 16. This specimen belongs to a study of blood T cell repertoires in COVID-19. Study overall: There were acute and convalescent COVID-19 samples, and they came from the United States, Italy and Spain. T cells, B-cell-depleted T cells, or PBMCs provided the cDNA or gDNA that served as material.

The origin of this receptor is a woman between 45 and 60 years old in a cohort sampled during active or convalescent COVID-19. The sequencing input was peripheral blood. J is TRBJ1-2 and V is TRBV13; 7 bases are a match to TRBD1. The CDR3 region is CASLTGGEQGRYGYTF. The CDR3 nucleotides are TGTGCCAGCCTCACCGGCGGAGAACAGGGGCGCTATGGCTACACCTTC.